This T cell receptor (beta chain) appears in the sequencing data of a study of blood T cell repertoires in COVID-19. Turning to the study itself: Acute and convalescent COVID-19 specimens originated in the United States, Italy and Spain. Sources were T cells, B-cell-depleted T cells, or PBMCs; the material itself was cDNA or gDNA.

Authors' analysis steps: Amplification from reference gene primers served as the basis for estimated nucleated cell counts. TCRdb keeps only in-frame clones here, not all; method: immunoSEQ multiplex PCR. V, J and clone size reflect that table, while D and trimming were determined from the DNA. Among about 670,000 clones listed, approximately 90% were seen once. The V gene's germline CDR1 is SNHLY and CDR2 FYNNEI. The CDR3 contains 14 residues. After removal of 7 bases from V and 1 base from J, the junction contained 1 base not matched to a gene. The receptor was isolated from a woman aged 18-35 years with acute or convalescent COVID-19. The chain joins TRBV2 to TRBJ2-3; 11 nucleotides match TRBD2. The sequencing sample was made of peripheral blood. CDR3 coding DNA: TGTGCCAGCAAACTAGCGGGGGGCACAGATACGCAGTATTTT. Protein product: CASKLAGGTDTQYF.